What follows are 14 T cell receptor beta chains derived from one specimen sequenced in a study of cytomegalovirus exposure and HLA in healthy donors. The PCR employed 60 Vbeta primers together with 13 Jbeta primers. TCRdb keeps only in-frame clones here, not all; method: immunoSEQ multiplex PCR. The table counts about 170,000 clones; about 0.8% lies in the top ten. Sequenced sample: PBMCs. These receptors all stem from a woman in her late teens or twenties in good health and CMV-seropositive.

The chain is built from TRBV28 and TRBJ1-2, with D possibly matching TRBD1 (6 bases). The CDR3 totals 12 residues. The germline V gene has CDR1 MDHEN and CDR2 SYDVKM. Trimming stripped 5 bases from V and 6 bases from J, with 10 bases between. The CDR3 region has the DNA TGTGCCAGCAGTCCAAACAGGGATGGCTACACCTTC. This gives the protein CASSPNRDGYTF.

The chain carries TRBV9 and TRBJ2-1, with 10 bases that match TRBD2. The CDR3 runs to 15 residues. In germline, CDR1 is SGDLS, CDR2 YYNGEE. V dropped 5 bases and J dropped 7; count of bases not matched to a gene: 9. CDR3: CASSVSGGTSNEQFF. The CDR3, as DNA: TGTGCCAGCAGTGTTAGCGGGGGGACCAGTAATGAGCAGTTCTTC.

This chain joins TRBV19 and TRBJ1-2; D ambiguous. The CDR3 covers 13 residues. The V end was cut by 4 bases, the J end by 8 bases, with 14 bases between. The germline CDR1 and CDR2 sequences are LNHDA and SQIVND (reference sequence). CDR3 bases: TGTGCCAGTAGTAAAATGACTGCTGCCGGCTACACCTTC. Translated: CASSKMTAAGYTF.

This chain joins TRBV12-1 and TRBJ2-1; the D call in the table, TRBD2, was not verified against the DNA. TRBV12-1 is given as a pseudogene. This CDR3 is built from 16 residues. CDR3 nucleotide sequence: TGTGCCAGCAGCCCTAAGAGCGGAGCGGGGGACAATGAGCAGTTCTTC. This encodes CASSPKSGAGDNEQFF.

The V and J genes are TRBV7-6 and TRBJ1-4, with 10 nucleotides matching TRBD1. Trimming at V came to 1 base and at J to 8 bases, leaving 7 bases not matched to a gene. In germline, CDR1 is SGHVS, CDR2 FNYEAQ. This CDR3 spans 16 amino acids. The CDR3 protein is CASSLGGTGEGEKLFF. CDR3 coding DNA: TGTGCCAGCAGCTTAGGCGGGACAGGGGAAGGAGAAAAACTGTTTTTT.

The V and J genes are TRBV12-2 and TRBJ2-5; whether TRBD2, the table's D call, matches the DNA was not checked. TRBV12-2 is a listed pseudogene. This CDR3 has 14 residues. The CDR3 DNA reads TGTGCAAGTCGCTTCCCTAGCGGGGGGTTGCCCCAGTACTTC. This gives the protein CASRFPSGGLPQYF.

The rearrangement links TRBV7-9 to TRBJ1-4; TRBD1 aligns across 7 bases. The CDR3 runs 13 residues. Germline V CDR1 and CDR2: SEHNR, FQNEAQ (reference sequence). V was clipped by 8 bases and J by 7 bases; unmatched bases: 7. Here the CDR3 DNA reads TGTGCCAGCTACACGACAGGGCTTGAAAAACTGTTTTTT. Protein: CASYTTGLEKLFF.

The V gene is TRBV7-9, the J gene TRBJ1-2; 8 nucleotides align to TRBD1. The V gene's germline CDR1 is SEHNR and CDR2 FQNEAQ (reference sequence). The CDR3 consists of 17 residues. V lost 2 bases and J lost 2; bases outside the gene matches: 10. The CDR3 is CASSLKGSRGPNYGYTF. The CDR3 coding sequence is TGTGCCAGCAGCTTAAAGGGGAGCAGGGGGCCCAACTATGGCTACACCTTC.

This chain uses TRBV12-5 with TRBJ1-1, with D possibly TRBD1 on 6 matching bases. With 3 bases removed from V and 3 bases from J, the gap between germline ends came to 14 bases. CDR1 and CDR2 from the germline V gene are LGHNT and FRNRAP. CDR3 length equals 15 residues. CDR3 bases: TGTGCTAGTGGTTTCACGGGGGGGCAAGACACTGAAGCTTTCTTT. Translation: CASGFTGGQDTEAFF.

The V call is TRBV20-1, the J call TRBJ2-5; D call uncertain. This CDR3 comprises 11 residues. From germline, CDR1 is DFQATT and CDR2 SNEGSKA (reference sequence). The CDR3 reads CRTGVGATQYF. The CDR3 region has the DNA TGCAGGACGGGTGTAGGAGCGACCCAGTACTTC.

The gene calls are TRBV7-5 and TRBJ2-5; the table's D call, TRBD2, has no DNA check behind it. TRBV7-5 is marked as a pseudogene. The CDR3 sequence is 22 residues long. The CDR3 region is CARSLAPTTSGGAHLYQETQYF. The DNA for the CDR3 is TGTGCCAGAAGCTTAGCTCCTACGACTAGCGGGGGGGCCCACTTGTACCAAGAGACCCAGTACTTC.

The chain has TRBV7-9 and TRBJ2-3; 8 bases map to TRBD1. CDR1 and CDR2 (germline): SEHNR, FQNEAQ (reference sequence). The CDR3 is made up of 16 amino acids. V lost 5 bases to trimming and J lost 8 bases; unmatched junction nucleotides: 15. Here the CDR3 reads CASSPLGQGSTGTQYF. DNA of the CDR3: TGTGCCAGCAGCCCCCTTGGACAGGGTTCCACGGGTACGCAGTATTTT.

The V and J genes are TRBV5-1 and TRBJ1-1, with TRBD1 identical over 9 bases. CDR1 and CDR2 from the germline V gene are SGHRS and YFSETQ. With 4 bases clipped from V and 3 bases from J, the junction kept 7 bases outside the gene matches. This CDR3 has 15 amino acids. In DNA form, the CDR3 reads TGCGCCAGCAGCGTACAGGGGGCTGGGGACACTGAAGCTTTCTTT. Translation: CASSVQGAGDTEAFF.

V gene TRBV7-7 combines with J gene TRBJ2-3; the match to TRBD1 covers 7 bases. Germline V gives CDR1 SSHAT, CDR2 FNYEAQ (reference sequence). Trimming cost V 5 bases and J 2 bases; bases outside gene matches: 7. CDR3 length: 15 amino acids. The CDR3 reads CASSLGDSPTDTQYF. The CDR3, as DNA: TGTGCCAGCAGCCTTGGGGACAGCCCCACAGATACGCAGTATTTT.